This T cell receptor beta chain was obtained from a study of monozygotic twins with inflammatory bowel disease (dated by TCRdb to the late 2010s). General notes on the study: The complete study included about 30 monozygotic twin pairs: 19 IBD-discordant Danish pairs and nine German pairs, of which four were IBD-concordant and five were IBD-discordant. Within discordant pairs, disease-associated traits were sought mainly by comparing IBD patients with their genetically identical healthy co-twins. Each individual had, on average, about 151 000 unique TCRalpha sequences and 181 000 unique TCRbeta sequences available for analysis.

Sequences SGHTA (CDR1) and FQGNSA (CDR2) are obtained from the germline V gene. Taken from cysteine to phenylalanine, the CDR3 has 13 residues. This entry has no DNA. In the case of this clonotype: Its target antigen remains unknown.

An approximately 2.3 ml peripheral blood sample was drawn into PAXgene tubes per donor and stored at -80°C. Without any T cell sorting, total RNA was extracted from whole blood using the PAXgene blood miRNA kit on an automated QIAcube. Peripheral blood from monozygotic twin pairs concordant or discordant for inflammatory bowel disease was subjected to deep TCRalpha and TCRbeta repertoire profiling with unique molecular barcoding. Smoking habits were recorded for all twin pairs, with individuals classified as current, former or never smokers. General findings and caveats noted by the study authors: Repertoire similarity did not differ between concordant and discordant twins, possibly due to limited statistical power. Background noise and inter-individual variability may have been introduced into the repertoires by the differing immunosuppressive treatments among patients. No single strong signal or clonotype linked to IBD turned up in the results, so the idea that one exists was not supported. IBD patients had lower TCRbeta repertoire diversity, measured by the inverse Simpson index, than their healthy co-twins. Fewer clonotypes were shared with other individuals by IBD patients than by healthy twins, most markedly in patients showing signs of disease activity. Distinction between different T cell subtypes could not be achieved in the analysis.

The library was produced with 5' RACE. For each TCR library, 3,000 to 4,000 ng of total RNA was used. cDNA was synthesized with SMARTScribe reverse transcriptase in eight separate reactions per sample. During cDNA synthesis, unique molecular identifiers containing a 6-nucleotide sample barcode were introduced by template switching. TCRalpha and TCRbeta cDNA was amplified in two nested PCRs of around 15 and 10 cycles, and bead purification was carried out after each PCR. Before amplification, the cDNA was both treated with uracil DNA-glycosylase and purified with the QIAquick PCR purification kit. The second PCR was the step at which Illumina TruSeq-compatible adapters and sample-specific barcodes were added. Library quality and concentration were checked on TapeStation and Qubit, and libraries were pooled at around 5 ng each. The pooled libraries were sequenced with 2 x 100 bp reads and custom sequencing primers on an Illumina HiSeq2500 single-index Rapid Run. On the study's bioinformatics: MiGEC version 1.2.6 was used for UMI-based consensus assembly, which corrected PCR and sequencing errors. MiXCR version 2.1.1 handled V(D)J alignment, clonotype assembly and CDR3 extraction. Normalisation of gene usage, clonotype sharing and MAIT/NKT TCR abundance was achieved by analysing the top 1000, 10 000 and 20 000 clonotypes per sample. After downsampling to 27 000 UMIs, diversity was calculated as the inverse Simpson index using the vegan R package. Statistical testing used paired Mann-Whitney U tests on the discordant twin pairs and applied Benjamini-Hochberg correction for multiple testing. Following TCRdb reprocessing, every CDR3 protein sequence forms one entry, and DNA is not provided. The V and J calls were determined by TCRdb, not by the authors. The table kept for this sample lists 200,000 to 250,000 distinct CDR3 sequences. The biggest ten clones account for 7.5% to 8% of the sample.

The chain links TRBV7-2 with TRBJ2-7. The sample consisted of blood. This TCR was recovered from a human donor with ulcerative colitis or Crohn's disease, or a healthy co-twin of an affected twin (not recorded which). This receptor has the CDR3 CASSSVTSYEQYF.